The present entry profiles one T cell receptor (beta chain) with its context. Antigen: not known. This sample stems from a study of CD8+ T cells in alopecia areata. Treatment given: oral pan-JAK inhibitor, 5-10 mg twice daily. General observations from the study: In blood and scalp, many expanded lesional clones persisted during tofacitinib.

cDNA prepared by RNA extraction and subsequent reverse transcription served as the template for sequencing. Only in-frame clones appear in the TCRdb table, and some are missing; sequencing was by immunoSEQ multiplex PCR. The sample shows tens of thousands of clones, roughly 28% of them seen only once. The receptor comes from a human donor with alopecia areata. The specimen was CD8+ T cells sorted from blood, collected at week 4, from a patient treated with tofacitinib.

Written as DNA, the CDR3 is TGCAGCGTACCAGGATTAGCGGGACCCGGGGAGCTGTTTTTT. It encodes CSVPGLAGPGELFF. V gene TRBV29-1 combines with J gene TRBJ2-2, with 8 bases lining up with TRBD2. Trimming cost V 6 bases and J 6 bases; bases outside gene matches: 9. CDR1 SQVTM and CDR2 ANQGSEA come from the germline V gene. The CDR3 has 14 amino acids.